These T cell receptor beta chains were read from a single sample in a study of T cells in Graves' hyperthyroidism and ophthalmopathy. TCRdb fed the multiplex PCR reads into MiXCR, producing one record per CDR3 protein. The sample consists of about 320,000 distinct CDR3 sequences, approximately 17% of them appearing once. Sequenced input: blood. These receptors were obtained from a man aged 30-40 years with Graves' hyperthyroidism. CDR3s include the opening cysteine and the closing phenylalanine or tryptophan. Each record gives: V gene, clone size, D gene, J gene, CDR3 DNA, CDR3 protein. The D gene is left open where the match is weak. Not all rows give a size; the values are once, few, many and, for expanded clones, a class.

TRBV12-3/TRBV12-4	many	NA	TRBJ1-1	TGTGCCAGCAGGACCCCCGGGACGGGCACTGAAGCTTTCTTT	CASRTPGTGTEAFF
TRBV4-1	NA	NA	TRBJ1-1	TGCGCCAGCAGCCAAAGGTGGACGGGGGAAGGGATGAACACTGAAGCTTTCTTT	CASSQRWTGEGMNTEAFF
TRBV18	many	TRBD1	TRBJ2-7	TGTGCCAGCTCACCGAGGACAGGGGTTCCCTACGAGCAGTACTTC	CASSPRTGVPYEQYF
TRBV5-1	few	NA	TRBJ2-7	TGCGCCAGCAGCTTGGTGTCCGAGCAGTACTTC	CASSLVSEQYF
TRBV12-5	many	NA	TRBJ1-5	TGTGCTAGTGGTTTGGGGCTTAAGGCCCAGCATTTT	CASGLGLKAQHF
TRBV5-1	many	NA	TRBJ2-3	TGCGCCAGCAGCTCGGGGTCTACAGATACGCAGTATTTT	CASSSGSTDTQYF
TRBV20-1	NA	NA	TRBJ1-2	TGCAGTGCCCGAGAGGTGGGGGGGGACTATGGCTACACCTTC	CSAREVGGDYGYTF
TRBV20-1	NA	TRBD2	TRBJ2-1	TGCAGTGCTGCTATCTTGACTAGCGGGAGTCGCTACAATGAGCAGTTCTTC	CSAAILTSGSRYNEQFF
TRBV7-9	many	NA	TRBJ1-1	TGTGCCAGCAGCTCTTCTTCCCGGAACACTGAAGCTTTCTTT	CASSSSSRNTEAFF
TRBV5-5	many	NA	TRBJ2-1	TGTGCCAGCAGCTTGGGCGCAGCGGGTGGGCGCAATGAGCAGTTCTTC	CASSLGAAGGRNEQFF
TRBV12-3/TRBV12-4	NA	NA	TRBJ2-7	TGTGCCAGCAGTTTGTCACAGGCCGAGCAGTACTTC	CASSLSQAEQYF
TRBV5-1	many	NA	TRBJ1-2	TGCGCCAGCAGCTTGGATGCGGAGAAGGCTGGCTACACCTTC	CASSLDAEKAGYTF
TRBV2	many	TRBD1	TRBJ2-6	TGTGCCAGCAGTCGACAACACCCCGGGACAGGGGGATCCTCTGGGGCCAACGTCCTGACTTTC	CASSRQHPGTGGSSGANVLTF
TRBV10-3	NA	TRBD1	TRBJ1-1	TGTGCCATCAGCGAGGGGACAGGGAACACTGAAGCTTTCTTT	CAISEGTGNTEAFF
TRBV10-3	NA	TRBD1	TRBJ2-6	TGTGCCATCGCTGGGACAGAGACTGGGGCCAACGTCCTGACTTTC	CAIAGTETGANVLTF
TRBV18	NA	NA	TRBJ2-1	TGTGCCAGCTCACCAGTATCAGGGGAGCAGTTCTTC	CASSPVSGEQFF
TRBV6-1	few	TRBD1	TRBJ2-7	TGTGCCAGCGGAGGGACAGGGTTAGTCGAGCAGTACTTC	CASGGTGLVEQYF
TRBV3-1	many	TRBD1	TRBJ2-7	TGTGCCAGCAGCCCTTCCGGGACAGGGATCGACGAGCAGTACTTC	CASSPSGTGIDEQYF
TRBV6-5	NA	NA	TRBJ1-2	TGTGCCAGCAGTTACGAGGGAAAGTTTGGCTACACCTTC	CASSYEGKFGYTF
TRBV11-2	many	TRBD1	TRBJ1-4	TGTGCCAGCAGCCTCGGGACCCTAGGGACAGCTGAAAAACTGTTTTTT	CASSLGTLGTAEKLFF
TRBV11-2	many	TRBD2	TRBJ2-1	TGTGCCAGCAGCGGCGGGGGGGGGTTTCATATAGAGCAGTTCTTC	CASSGGGGFHIEQFF
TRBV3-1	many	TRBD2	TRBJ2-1	TGTGCCAGCAGCCAAGTTAGCGGGTCGAGCTCCTACAATGAGCAGTTCTTC	CASSQVSGSSSYNEQFF
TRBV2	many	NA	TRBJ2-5	TGTGCCAGCGGGGAGACCCAGTACTTC	CASGETQYF
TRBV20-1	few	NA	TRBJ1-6	TGCAGTGCTAGAGGGGAAGGGGGGAATTCACCCCTCCACTTT	CSARGEGGNSPLHF
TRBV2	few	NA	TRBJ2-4	TGTGCCAGCAGTGAAAGGGGAGCTGGCTCACGAAACATTCAGTACTTC	CASSERGAGSRNIQYF
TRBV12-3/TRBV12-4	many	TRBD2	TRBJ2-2	TGTGCCAGCAGTTCCCAAGGGCTAGCGGGAGTGACCGGGGAGCTGTTTTTT	CASSSQGLAGVTGELFF
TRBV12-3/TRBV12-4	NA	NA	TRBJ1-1	TGTGCCAGCAGTTTGAGGGGCGTCACTGAAGCTTTCTTT	CASSLRGVTEAFF
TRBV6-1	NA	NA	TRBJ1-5	TGTGCCAGCAGTGTAAGGGGGACCTATAGCAATCAGCCCCAGCATTTT	CASSVRGTYSNQPQHF
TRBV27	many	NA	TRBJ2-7	TGTGCCAGCAGTTTACGGTATGCAGGGATGGTCGAGCAGTACTTC	CASSLRYAGMVEQYF
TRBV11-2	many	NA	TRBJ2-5	TGTGCCAGCAGTTACGGGGAGACCCAGTACTTC	CASSYGETQYF
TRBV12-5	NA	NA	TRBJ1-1	TGTGCTAGTGGAAAGACAGTGAACACTGAAGCTTTCTTT	CASGKTVNTEAFF
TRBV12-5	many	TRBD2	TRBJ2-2	TGTGCTAGTGGTTTACCGACTAGCGGGAGGGGTCACACCGGGGAGCTGTTTTTT	CASGLPTSGRGHTGELFF
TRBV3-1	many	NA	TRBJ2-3	TGTGCCAGCAGCCATACCCCGAGCACAGATACGCAGTATTTT	CASSHTPSTDTQYF
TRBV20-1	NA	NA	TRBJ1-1	TGCAGTGCTAGAGTTGGCGGCACTGAAGCTTTCTTT	CSARVGGTEAFF
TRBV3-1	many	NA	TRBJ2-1	TGTGCCAGCAGCCAAGTCGGGGGCCTATACGATGAGCAGTTCTTC	CASSQVGGLYDEQFF
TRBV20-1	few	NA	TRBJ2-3	TGCAGTGCTAGAAACCAACAGACAGGGAGGATCACAGATACGCAGTATTTT	CSARNQQTGRITDTQYF
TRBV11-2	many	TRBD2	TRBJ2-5	TGTGCCAGCAGCTCCGGACTAGCGGAGACCCAGTACTTC	CASSSGLAETQYF
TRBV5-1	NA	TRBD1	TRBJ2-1	TGCGCCAGCAGCTCGACCGGGACAGGTATTTCGGAGCAGTTCTTC	CASSSTGTGISEQFF
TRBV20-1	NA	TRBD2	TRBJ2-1	TGCAGTGCGATGGGGGAGGGGAGCTCCTACAATGAGCAGTTCTTC	CSAMGEGSSYNEQFF
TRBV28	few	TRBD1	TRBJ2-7	TGTGCCAGCAGTGTAGGGACAGGGGAGAGTCGCTACGAGCAGTACTTC	CASSVGTGESRYEQYF
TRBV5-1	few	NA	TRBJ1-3	TGCGCCAGCAGCTTGGAACCCCGAGGTGGAAACACCATATATTTT	CASSLEPRGGNTIYF
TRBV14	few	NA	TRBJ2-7	TGTGCCAGCAGCCAAGGGACGTTTCGGGGAGCGTCCCACGAGCAGTACTTC	CASSQGTFRGASHEQYF
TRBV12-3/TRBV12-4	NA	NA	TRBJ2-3	TGTGCCAGCAGTCTACCTAGCACAGATAAGCAGTATTTT	CASSLPSTDKQYF
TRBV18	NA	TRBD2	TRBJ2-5	TGTGCCAGCTCACTTACTAGCGCCCAAGAGACCCAGTACTTC	CASSLTSAQETQYF
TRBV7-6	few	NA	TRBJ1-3	TGTGCCAGCAGCTCCGGGAGTAGAAACACCATATATTTT	CASSSGSRNTIYF
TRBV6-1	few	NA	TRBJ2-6	TGTGCCAGCAAGCAGGGTGGGTTCTCTGGGGCCAACGTCCTGACTTTC	CASKQGGFSGANVLTF
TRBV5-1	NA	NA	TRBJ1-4	TGCGCCAGCAGCGACATGCAGGGGCCTAATGAAAAACTGTTTTTT	CASSDMQGPNEKLFF
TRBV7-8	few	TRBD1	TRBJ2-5	TGTGCCAGCAGCATCTATGGGACAGGGGGGGAGACCCAGTACTTC	CASSIYGTGGETQYF
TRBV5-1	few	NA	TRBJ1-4	TGCGCCAGCAGCAGCGTGGGGCTGGATAATGAAAAACTGTTTTTT	CASSSVGLDNEKLFF
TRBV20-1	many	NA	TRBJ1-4	TGCAGTGCTCGCCCTACTGGTCCAAATGAAAAACTGTTTTTT	CSARPTGPNEKLFF
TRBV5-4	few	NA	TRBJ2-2	TGTGCCAGCAGCCCGTCCGCCCCCGTCGAGACCGGGGAGCTGTTTTTT	CASSPSAPVETGELFF
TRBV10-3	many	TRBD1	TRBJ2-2	TGTGCCATCAGTGAACCGGGACAGGGTATCACCGGGGAGCTGTTTTTT	CAISEPGQGITGELFF
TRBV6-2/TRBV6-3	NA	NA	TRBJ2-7	TGTGCCAGCGGGATGCCACCTATCTACGAGCAGTACTTC	CASGMPPIYEQYF